This T cell receptor (beta chain) was retrieved from a study of OX40 agonist ivuxolimab in advanced cancers. Background on the study: Patients achieving partial responses numbered three: one hepatocellular carcinoma case and two cutaneous melanoma cases.

At cycle 4 day 1, cycle 7 day 1, and baseline, blood was sampled. Method: immunoSEQ multiplex PCR; TCRdb's copy keeps in-frame clones and lacks some. Among just over 35,000 clones listed, approximately 80% were seen once. The clonotype was recovered from an adult with an advanced solid tumor such as melanoma, head and neck, liver or kidney cancer. The material sequenced was CD4+ or CD8+ T cells sorted from blood, taken in a trial of the OX40 agonist ivuxolimab.

Here the CDR3 DNA reads TGTGCCAGCAGCTTTGTTCGGTTGAGTAAAAACATTCAGTACTTC. Translation: CASSFVRLSKNIQYF. This rearrangement joins TRBV11-3 to TRBJ2-4; D gene unclear. Germline CDR1 and CDR2: SGHNT and YENEEA. CDR3 length: 15 amino acids. V dropped 3 bases and J dropped 4 bases, with 13 bases sitting between them. Complete variable domain (other parts from reference TRBV11-3 and TRBJ2-4): EAGVVQSPRYKIIEKKQPVAFWCNPISGHNTLYWYLQNLGQGPELLIRYENEEAVDDSQLPKDRFSAERLKGVDSTLKIQPAELGDSAVYLCASSFVRLSKNIQYFGAGTRLSVL.